This is a list of T cell receptor beta chains from one sample in a study of T cells in Graves' hyperthyroidism and ophthalmopathy. TCRdb re-derived calls from the multiplex PCR reads in MiXCR, one entry per CDR3 protein. This sample carries about 380,000 distinct CDR3 sequences, about 18% of them seen once, and the ten largest clones take 35% to 50%. Sequenced material: blood. These receptors were obtained from a man between 18 and 29 years old with Graves' ophthalmopathy. Both conserved end residues are part of each CDR3. Fields, in order: V gene, clone size, J gene, D gene, CDR3 protein, CDR3 DNA. The D gene is left open where the match is weak. Where a row states a size, it is once, few, many or the class of an expanded clone; other rows omit it.

v_call: TRBV6-1
clone_size: many
j_call: TRBJ1-1
d_call: NA
cdr3_aa: CASSLLGGDRPEAFF
cdr3_nt: TGTGCCAGCAGCTTACTTGGAGGTGATCGTCCTGAAGCTTTCTTT

v_call: TRBV20-1
clone_size: few
j_call: TRBJ2-7
d_call: NA
cdr3_aa: CSANARDSSYEQYF
cdr3_nt: TGCAGTGCTAACGCCCGGGACTCCTCCTACGAGCAGTACTTC

v_call: TRBV6-1
clone_size: few
j_call: TRBJ2-3
d_call: TRBD2
cdr3_aa: CASSESGTSGGPQYF
cdr3_nt: TGTGCCAGCAGTGAATCGGGGACTAGCGGGGGCCCGCAGTATTTT

v_call: TRBV3-1
clone_size: NA
j_call: TRBJ2-5
d_call: NA
cdr3_aa: CASSQGPRGETQYF
cdr3_nt: TGTGCCAGCAGCCAAGGGCCTAGAGGGGAGACCCAGTACTTC

v_call: TRBV7-3
clone_size: many
j_call: TRBJ2-1
d_call: TRBD2
cdr3_aa: CASSFGRGGYNEQFF
cdr3_nt: TGTGCCAGCAGCTTTGGGCGGGGGGGCTACAATGAGCAGTTCTTC

v_call: TRBV15
clone_size: many
j_call: TRBJ1-5
d_call: TRBD1
cdr3_aa: CATSRDDRGNNQPQHF
cdr3_nt: TGTGCCACCAGCAGAGACGACAGGGGGAACAATCAGCCCCAGCATTTT

v_call: TRBV2
clone_size: NA
j_call: TRBJ2-7
d_call: NA
cdr3_aa: CASSQDLESEQYF
cdr3_nt: TGCGCCAGCAGCCAAGATCTAGAGAGCGAGCAGTACTTC

v_call: TRBV9
clone_size: NA
j_call: TRBJ2-1
d_call: TRBD2
cdr3_aa: CASSAKGLAEVNEQFF
cdr3_nt: TGTGCCAGCAGCGCCAAGGGACTAGCGGAAGTCAATGAGCAGTTCTTC

v_call: TRBV11-2
clone_size: NA
j_call: TRBJ2-1
d_call: TRBD2
cdr3_aa: CASRGLAGAFYNEQFF
cdr3_nt: TGTGCCAGCAGGGGACTAGCGGGGGCCTTCTACAATGAGCAGTTCTTC

v_call: TRBV7-3
clone_size: many
j_call: TRBJ2-2
d_call: NA
cdr3_aa: CASSLGGQANTGELFF
cdr3_nt: TGTGCCAGCAGCTTAGGAGGGCAGGCTAACACCGGGGAGCTGTTTTTT

v_call: TRBV15
clone_size: NA
j_call: TRBJ1-3
d_call: NA
cdr3_aa: CATSRDRGGSSGNTIYF
cdr3_nt: TGTGCCACCAGCAGAGATCGTGGGGGAAGCTCTGGAAACACCATATATTTT

v_call: TRBV25-1
clone_size: NA
j_call: TRBJ1-2
d_call: NA
cdr3_aa: CAGAQFNYGYTF
cdr3_nt: TGTGCAGGGGCCCAGTTTAACTATGGCTACACCTTC

v_call: TRBV12-3/TRBV12-4
clone_size: many
j_call: TRBJ2-5
d_call: NA
cdr3_aa: CPSALDPKRETQYF
cdr3_nt: TGTCCCTCCGCGCTCGACCCCAAGCGGGAGACCCAGTACTTC

v_call: TRBV20-1
clone_size: NA
j_call: TRBJ2-2
d_call: TRBD1
cdr3_aa: CSADGTDNTGELFF
cdr3_nt: TGCAGTGCCGATGGGACAGATAACACCGGGGAGCTGTTTTTT

v_call: TRBV6-1
clone_size: many
j_call: TRBJ1-3
d_call: TRBD1
cdr3_aa: CASGQGAGGNTIYF
cdr3_nt: TGTGCCAGCGGACAGGGGGCAGGTGGAAACACCATATATTTT

v_call: TRBV12-3/TRBV12-4
clone_size: many
j_call: TRBJ2-1
d_call: NA
cdr3_aa: CASRPAPGPPQFF
cdr3_nt: TGTGCCAGCAGACCCGCCCCGGGCCCCCCCCAGTTCTTC

v_call: TRBV5-1
clone_size: NA
j_call: TRBJ2-5
d_call: NA
cdr3_aa: CASSSGHRGETQYF
cdr3_nt: TGCGCCAGCAGCTCGGGACACCGGGGGGAGACCCAGTACTTC

v_call: TRBV28
clone_size: few
j_call: TRBJ2-1
d_call: TRBD2
cdr3_aa: CASKGTSGDNEQFF
cdr3_nt: TGTGCCAGCAAGGGGACTAGCGGGGACAATGAGCAGTTCTTC

v_call: TRBV18
clone_size: many
j_call: TRBJ2-7
d_call: TRBD1
cdr3_aa: CASSPTGTDEQYF
cdr3_nt: TGTGCCAGCTCACCAACTGGGACAGACGAGCAGTACTTC

v_call: TRBV6-1
clone_size: few
j_call: TRBJ1-2
d_call: TRBD1
cdr3_aa: CASSEDRGRGYTF
cdr3_nt: TGTGCCAGCAGTGAAGACAGGGGTCGTGGCTACACCTTC

v_call: TRBV6-1
clone_size: few
j_call: TRBJ1-3
d_call: NA
cdr3_aa: CASSAGLSGNTIYF
cdr3_nt: TGTGCCAGCAGTGCAGGTCTCTCTGGAAACACCATATATTTT

v_call: TRBV27
clone_size: few
j_call: TRBJ2-7
d_call: NA
cdr3_aa: CASRSRRNIYYEQYF
cdr3_nt: TGTGCCAGCAGATCTAGGAGGAACATTTACTACGAGCAGTACTTC

v_call: TRBV5-4
clone_size: few
j_call: TRBJ1-1
d_call: TRBD1
cdr3_aa: CASSDAGGWRNTEAFF
cdr3_nt: TGTGCCAGCAGCGATGCAGGGGGCTGGAGGAACACTGAAGCTTTCTTT

v_call: TRBV5-1
clone_size: many
j_call: TRBJ2-1
d_call: NA
cdr3_aa: CASSPVRVGTDEQFF
cdr3_nt: TGCGCCAGCAGCCCGGTGAGGGTAGGTACGGATGAGCAGTTCTTC

v_call: TRBV27
clone_size: many
j_call: TRBJ1-1
d_call: NA
cdr3_aa: CASSFRQNTEAFF
cdr3_nt: TGTGCCAGCAGTTTCCGACAGAACACTGAAGCTTTCTTT

v_call: TRBV18
clone_size: NA
j_call: TRBJ2-1
d_call: NA
cdr3_aa: CASSPNSGPLGEQFF
cdr3_nt: TGTGCCAGCTCACCTAACTCAGGGCCACTGGGTGAGCAGTTCTTC

v_call: TRBV3-1
clone_size: many
j_call: TRBJ1-3
d_call: NA
cdr3_aa: CASRDGGVSGNTIYF
cdr3_nt: TGTGCCAGCAGAGACGGAGGGGTATCTGGAAACACCATATATTTT

v_call: TRBV4-2
clone_size: NA
j_call: TRBJ2-7
d_call: TRBD2
cdr3_aa: CASSQDPAAGDEQYF
cdr3_nt: TGTGCCAGCAGCCAAGATCCAGCGGCGGGGGACGAGCAGTACTTC

v_call: TRBV27
clone_size: few
j_call: TRBJ1-5
d_call: TRBD1
cdr3_aa: CASSFWTGGRNQPQHF
cdr3_nt: TGTGCCAGCAGTTTTTGGACAGGGGGACGCAATCAGCCCCAGCATTTT

v_call: TRBV12-3/TRBV12-4
clone_size: many
j_call: TRBJ1-1
d_call: NA
cdr3_aa: CASSSQGRGAFF
cdr3_nt: TGTGCCAGCAGTTCTCAGGGGAGGGGAGCTTTCTTT

v_call: TRBV25-1
clone_size: few
j_call: TRBJ2-2
d_call: TRBD1
cdr3_aa: CASRLGDRDTGELFF
cdr3_nt: TGTGCCAGCAGGCTTGGGGACAGGGACACCGGGGAGCTGTTTTTT

v_call: TRBV2
clone_size: many
j_call: TRBJ1-6
d_call: NA
cdr3_aa: CASSEAGRINYNSPLHF
cdr3_nt: TGTGCCAGCAGTGAAGCGGGACGTATTAACTATAATTCACCCCTCCACTTT

v_call: TRBV24-1
clone_size: few
j_call: TRBJ1-5
d_call: NA
cdr3_aa: CATSVTGATMPQHF
cdr3_nt: TGTGCCACCAGTGTGACAGGTGCCACGATGCCCCAGCATTTT

v_call: TRBV4-2
clone_size: few
j_call: TRBJ2-7
d_call: TRBD1
cdr3_aa: CASSHRGTYEQYF
cdr3_nt: TGTGCCAGCAGCCACAGGGGGACCTACGAGCAGTACTTC

v_call: TRBV12-3/TRBV12-4
clone_size: many
j_call: TRBJ1-1
d_call: TRBD1
cdr3_aa: CASSLWGRGLRRNTEAFF
cdr3_nt: TGTGCCAGCAGTTTATGGGGCAGGGGGTTAAGAAGGAACACTGAAGCTTTCTTT

v_call: TRBV28
clone_size: many
j_call: TRBJ1-5
d_call: TRBD1
cdr3_aa: CASSPQGKWQPQHF
cdr3_nt: TGTGCCAGCAGTCCACAGGGGAAGTGGCAGCCCCAGCATTTT

v_call: TRBV7-9
clone_size: many
j_call: TRBJ1-1
d_call: NA
cdr3_aa: CASSLVPAVNTEAFF
cdr3_nt: TGTGCCAGCAGCCTTGTCCCCGCCGTGAACACTGAAGCTTTCTTT

v_call: TRBV11-3
clone_size: few
j_call: TRBJ2-2
d_call: NA
cdr3_aa: CASSLGGKRAGELFF
cdr3_nt: TGTGCCAGCAGCCTTGGAGGGAAGCGGGCCGGGGAGCTGTTTTTT

v_call: TRBV7-9
clone_size: many
j_call: TRBJ2-3
d_call: TRBD1
cdr3_aa: CASGTDRESLITQYF
cdr3_nt: TGTGCCAGCGGGACAGATAGAGAAAGTCTGATCACGCAGTATTTT

v_call: TRBV4-1
clone_size: few
j_call: TRBJ1-4
d_call: NA
cdr3_aa: CASSQVVSGGRVSGEKLFF
cdr3_nt: TGCGCCAGCAGCCAAGTCGTCAGTGGTGGCAGGGTGTCGGGTGAAAAACTGTTTTTT

v_call: TRBV2
clone_size: NA
j_call: TRBJ1-1
d_call: TRBD1
cdr3_aa: CASSVGGATGTGAEAFF
cdr3_nt: TGTGCCAGCAGTGTAGGGGGCGCAACAGGGACGGGGGCTGAAGCTTTCTTT

v_call: TRBV19
clone_size: few
j_call: TRBJ1-2
d_call: NA
cdr3_aa: CASSWAAAHSRPLGYTF
cdr3_nt: TGTGCCAGTAGCTGGGCGGCGGCCCACTCCCGCCCATTGGGCTACACCTTC

v_call: TRBV2
clone_size: many
j_call: TRBJ1-6
d_call: NA
cdr3_aa: CASGGEYNSPLHF
cdr3_nt: TGTGCCAGCGGGGGGGAGTATAATTCACCCCTCCACTTT

v_call: TRBV5-1
clone_size: many
j_call: TRBJ1-6
d_call: NA
cdr3_aa: CASSSGRGGNSPLHF
cdr3_nt: TGCGCCAGCAGCTCCGGGCGAGGGGGTAATTCACCCCTCCACTTT

v_call: TRBV20-1
clone_size: NA
j_call: TRBJ1-1
d_call: NA
cdr3_aa: CSARVRVAKAEAFF
cdr3_nt: TGCAGTGCTAGAGTGAGAGTGGCGAAGGCTGAAGCTTTCTTT

v_call: TRBV28
clone_size: NA
j_call: TRBJ1-2
d_call: NA
cdr3_aa: CASSLSSGYGYTF
cdr3_nt: TGTGCCAGCAGTCTATCATCGGGCTATGGCTACACCTTC

v_call: TRBV27
clone_size: many
j_call: TRBJ2-5
d_call: NA
cdr3_aa: CASSPPPGTGRETQYF
cdr3_nt: TGTGCCAGCAGTCCCCCCCCCGGCACGGGGAGGGAGACCCAGTACTTC